Shown below are 26 T cell receptor beta chains from a single sample sequenced in a study of T cells in Graves' hyperthyroidism and ophthalmopathy. Regions amplified from RNA transcripts were the TCR beta CDR3 regions. An initial round of RT-PCR targeting the TCR CDR3 relied on the HTBI primer set. TCRdb reprocessed the multiplex PCR reads with MiXCR, giving one entry per CDR3 protein. The sample has roughly 600,000 distinct CDR3 sequences; around 15% are singletons. What was sequenced was blood. The origin of the receptors is a woman aged 50 to 65 with Graves' ophthalmopathy.

This clonotype was counted ten times or more. V and J are TRBV5-1 and TRBJ2-1; 8 bases are shared with TRBD2. The CDR3 sequence is 17 residues long. Per germline, CDR1 SGHRS and CDR2 YFSETQ. The V segment lost 0 bases and the J segment 1 base; nucleotides outside the gene matches: 6. CDR3 sequence reads: CASSLELAGPSYNEQFF. For the CDR3, the DNA is TGCGCCAGCAGCTTGGAATTAGCGGGGCCGTCCTACAATGAGCAGTTCTTC.

This chain links TRBV10-3 with TRBJ1-2; no clear D gene. Trimming shortened V by 4 bases and J by 8 bases, and 14 bases separated the two germline ends. Looked up from germline, CDR1 is ENHRY and CDR2 is SYGVKD. This CDR3 comprises 13 residues. CDR3 nucleotides: TGTGCCATCAGTGGGACGGCGCTCGTGGGCTACACCTTC. Translated, it gives CAISGTALVGYTF.

The chain is built from TRBV6-4 and TRBJ2-3; no definite D call. With 3 bases removed from V and 0 bases from J, the gap between germline ends came to 10 bases. Germline CDR1 is MRHNA and CDR2 is SNTAGT. This CDR3 region has 15 residues. The CDR3 sequence is CASSESGVSTDTQYF. The CDR3 bases are TGTGCCAGCAGTGAAAGTGGGGTTAGCACAGATACGCAGTATTTT.

V usage is TRBV9 and J usage is TRBJ2-3; D is possibly TRBD2 (5 bases). V shed 4 bases and J shed 2 bases, with 11 bases lying between them. The CDR3 is 14 residues long. From germline, CDR1 is SGDLS and CDR2 YYNGEE. CDR3 protein: CASSSARDTDTQYF. Written as DNA, the CDR3 is TGTGCCAGCAGCTCAGCCCGGGACACAGATACGCAGTATTTT.

The chain joins TRBV7-9 to TRBJ1-1; 7 bases map to TRBD1. The CDR3 runs to 14 residues. The V segment lost 8 bases and the J segment 3 bases; nucleotides outside the gene matches: 9. From germline, CDR1 is SEHNR and CDR2 FQNEAQ (reference sequence). The CDR3 loop reads CASGLGDRHTEAFF. CDR3 in DNA: TGTGCCAGCGGCCTCGGGGACAGACACACTGAAGCTTTCTTT.

This clonotype was counted at least ten times. The V gene is TRBV20-1, the J gene TRBJ2-5; D perhaps matches TRBD2 (6 bases). Trimming removed 2 bases at V and 3 bases at J, with 19 bases between. The CDR3 loop spans 16 amino acids. Per germline, CDR1 DFQATT and CDR2 SNEGSKA (reference sequence). In DNA form, the CDR3 reads TGCAGTGCTAGATCTTTCCGGGAGCTTCGAAAAGAGACCCAGTACTTC. Encoded protein: CSARSFRELRKETQYF.

This clonotype was detected only a few times. The chain joins TRBV7-6 to TRBJ1-4, with unresolved D. Germline V lookup: CDR1 SGHVS, CDR2 FNYEAQ. Trimming left V 2 bases short and J 5 bases short, with 6 bases between. The CDR3 consists of 13 residues. Here the CDR3 reads CASSLTRNEKLFF. CDR3 in DNA: TGTGCCAGCAGCTTAACGCGGAATGAAAAACTGTTTTTT. The full variable domain, rest sourced from reference TRBV7-6 and TRBJ1-4, is GAGVSQSPRYKVTKRGQDVALRCDPISGHVSLYWYRQALGQGPEFLTYFNYEAQQDKSGLPNDRFSAERPEGSISTLTIQRTEQRDSAMYRCASSLTRNEKLFFGSGTQLSVL.

This clonotype was counted many times. The genes are TRBV10-3 and TRBJ2-7; D might be TRBD1 (6 bases). Germline-derived CDR1 and CDR2 are ENHRY and SYGVKD. The CDR3 is made up of 13 amino acids. Trimming cost V 4 bases and J 4 bases, with 11 bases left between them. CDR3 region: CAISATGIYEQYF. DNA for the CDR3: TGTGCCATCAGTGCGACAGGAATTTACGAGCAGTACTTC.

The genes are TRBV28 and TRBJ1-1; D not certain. The CDR3 covers 15 residues. V lost 6 bases, J lost 0 bases, and 14 bases lay in between. The germline V gene has CDR1 MDHEN and CDR2 SYDVKM. The DNA for the CDR3 is TGTGCCAGCAGCCAGACCATTTTGATGAACACTGAAGCTTTCTTT. Translating gives CASSQTILMNTEAFF.

The rearrangement links TRBV27 to TRBJ2-7; possible D gene TRBD2, 6 bases. V dropped 3 bases and J dropped 1 base, with 19 bases sitting between them. The CDR3 covers 17 residues. CDR1 and CDR2 from the germline V gene are MNHEY and SMNVEV (reference sequence). This CDR3 reads CASSLYIGRKASYEQYF. CDR3 DNA: TGTGCCAGCAGTTTGTACATCGGGAGAAAAGCTTCCTACGAGCAGTACTTC.

This clonotype occurred many times. The chain couples TRBV29-1 to TRBJ2-1, with 7 bases matching TRBD2. The CDR3 sequence is 10 residues long. The V and J ends lost 6 bases and 9 bases, in that order; junction bases with no gene match: 2. Looked up from germline, CDR1 is SQVTM and CDR2 is ANQGSEA. CDR3 protein: CSVASGEQFF. The CDR3 region has the DNA TGCAGCGTCGCTAGCGGTGAGCAGTTCTTC.

The CDR3 loop is CASSSPRLAGGRRQFF. The CDR3, as DNA: TGTGCCAGCAGTTCCCCGCGACTAGCGGGTGGTCGGCGGCAGTTCTTC. The rearrangement uses TRBV27 and TRBJ2-1; 10 nucleotides agree with TRBD2. Per the germline V gene, CDR1 is MNHEY and CDR2 is SMNVEV (reference sequence). The V segment lost 4 bases and the J segment 12 bases; nucleotides outside the gene matches: 15. This CDR3 contains 16 residues.

The table lists this clonotype with a few counts. The V call is TRBV2, the J call TRBJ2-2; D call uncertain. CDR1 is SNHLY, CDR2 FYNNEI, per germline. This CDR3 spans 14 amino acids. V dropped 2 bases and J dropped 4 bases, with 8 bases sitting between them. Written as DNA, the CDR3 is TGTGCCAGCAGTGAAAATGGGGTCACCGGGGAGCTGTTTTTT. This sequence encodes CASSENGVTGELFF.

This clonotype came up many times. The gene calls are TRBV7-2 and TRBJ2-7, with D perhaps matching TRBD2 (6 bases). Germline CDR1 and CDR2: SGHTA and FQGNSA. Trimming pared 4 bases from V and 5 bases from J, leaving 18 bases between. The CDR3 is 15 residues long. In DNA, the CDR3 is TGTGCCAGCAGCTATTCCCGGGAGACGTCCCACGAGCAGTACTTC. This encodes CASSYSRETSHEQYF. Full variable domain (rest looked up from reference TRBV7-2 and TRBJ2-7): GAGVSQSPSNKVTEKGKDVELRCDPISGHTALYWYRQSLGQGLEFLIYFQGNSAPDKSGLPSDRFSAERTGGSVSTLTIQRTQQEDSAVYLCASSYSRETSHEQYFGPGTRLTVT.

This clonotype was recorded at least ten times. CDR3 sequence: CASSPPRTSIHEQYF. The CDR3 bases are TGTGCCAGCAGTCCGCCCCGGACTAGCATCCACGAGCAGTACTTC. The gene calls are TRBV27 and TRBJ2-7, with 8 bases that match TRBD2. Trimming removed 5 bases from V and 5 bases from J; junction bases left unmatched: 11. CDR1 and CDR2 (germline): MNHEY, SMNVEV (reference sequence). The CDR3 runs to 15 residues.

The CDR3 here is CASRERGRGQGYTF. CDR3 DNA sequence: TGTGCCAGCAGGGAACGAGGGAGGGGGCAAGGCTACACCTTC. The chain carries TRBV6-2 or TRBV6-3 and TRBJ1-2; 7 bases are shared with TRBD1. V dropped 6 bases and J dropped 8; count of bases not matched to a gene: 12. This CDR3 comprises 14 residues. Germline V CDR1 and CDR2: MNHEY, SVGEGT.

This clonotype occurred many times. The chain combines TRBV11-2 with TRBJ2-5; D remains ambiguous. The ends were cut back, 3 bases at V and 1 base at J, with 9 bases in the middle. The germline CDR1 and CDR2 sequences are SGHAT and FQNNGV. CDR3 length equals 14 residues. The CDR3, as DNA: TGTGCCAGCAGCTTTGCGGCGGCCCAAGAGACCCAGTACTTC. Its translation: CASSFAAAQETQYF.

This clonotype occurred once. The chain couples TRBV7-2 to TRBJ2-7; 8 bases line up with TRBD1. CDR1 and CDR2 (germline): SGHTA, FQGNSA. V shed 5 bases and J 3 bases; nucleotides not matched to a gene: 6. CDR3 length: 14 amino acids. The CDR3 nucleotides read TGTGCCAGCAGCGAAGGCAGGGGGCTCTACGAGCAGTACTTC. This translates into CASSEGRGLYEQYF.

At least ten counts were recorded for this clonotype. The rearrangement uses TRBV6-2 or TRBV6-3 and TRBJ2-1, with 10 bases aligning to TRBD2. J gave up 6 bases and V 6 bases, and 5 bases lay outside the gene matches. Germline loops: CDR1 MNHEY, CDR2 SVGEGT. The CDR3 loop spans 14 amino acids. CDR3 DNA: TGTGCCAGCAGACCGGGACTAGCGCTCAATGAGCAGTTCTTC. It encodes CASRPGLALNEQFF.

This clonotype has a count of ten or more. The CDR3 region is CASSLAPVGETQYF. The DNA of the CDR3 is TGTGCCAGCAGCTTAGCGCCCGTGGGGGAGACCCAGTACTTC. The V and J genes are TRBV7-2 and TRBJ2-5; no clear D. Germline V lookup: CDR1 SGHTA, CDR2 FQGNSA. The V gene lost 0 bases and the J gene lost 5 bases, with 10 bases spanning the gap. This CDR3 comprises 14 residues.

This clonotype appeared a few times. In DNA form, the CDR3 reads TGCGCCAGCAGCTTGGGGGACAGGGCAGGCTCACCCCTCCACTTT. It codes for CASSLGDRAGSPLHF. The rearrangement joins TRBV5-1 to TRBJ1-6; 9 bases are a match to TRBD1. This CDR3 region has 15 residues. V dropped 0 bases and J dropped 10; count of bases not matched to a gene: 5. Germline lookup yields CDR1 SGHRS and CDR2 YFSETQ.

This chain uses TRBV19 with TRBJ1-2; D possibly corresponds to TRBD1 (5 bases). V was trimmed by 3 bases and J by 2 bases, leaving 16 bases between them. The CDR3 has 16 residues. Germline CDR1 and CDR2: LNHDA and SQIVND (reference sequence). The CDR3 sequence: CASSIFVGHSNYGYTF. The CDR3, as DNA: TGTGCCAGTAGTATTTTTGTCGGACACTCAAACTATGGCTACACCTTC.

This clonotype showed up just a few times. The chain employs TRBV4-2 and TRBJ2-2; D is uncertain. This CDR3 spans 13 amino acids. V was cut by 0 bases and J by 7 bases, with 6 bases left in between. Germline CDR1 is LGHNA and CDR2 is YNFKEQ. In DNA, the CDR3 is TGTGCCAGCAGCCAAGATTGGAGCGGGGAGCTGTTTTTT. Translation gives CASSQDWSGELFF.

The chain employs TRBV5-1 and TRBJ1-3; D is perhaps TRBD1 (6 bases). The germline gives CDR1 SGHRS, CDR2 YFSETQ. V lost 2 bases and J lost 0, with 12 bases in between. The CDR3 sequence is 16 residues long. CDR3 sequence reads: CASSFGGSNSGNTIYF. CDR3 in DNA: TGCGCCAGCAGCTTTGGGGGCTCAAACTCTGGAAACACCATATATTTT.

This clonotype was picked up many times. The rearrangement links TRBV9 to TRBJ1-2; D is unresolved. CDR3 length equals 13 residues. Germline V lookup: CDR1 SGDLS, CDR2 YYNGEE. V lost 0 bases and J lost 4, with 7 bases in between. The CDR3 sequence is CASSVVAGYGYTF. DNA of the CDR3: TGTGCCAGCAGCGTAGTTGCGGGCTATGGCTACACCTTC.

This clonotype was seen at least ten times. The chain recombines TRBV6-2 or TRBV6-3 with TRBJ1-5; D gene uncertain. From germline, CDR1 is MNHEY and CDR2 SVGEGT. V was pared by 2 bases and J by 3 bases, with 8 bases between. The CDR3 length is 14 residues. The CDR3 DNA reads as TGTGCCAGCAGTTACCGGGAAAACAATCAGCCCCAGCATTTT. This encodes CASSYRENNQPQHF.